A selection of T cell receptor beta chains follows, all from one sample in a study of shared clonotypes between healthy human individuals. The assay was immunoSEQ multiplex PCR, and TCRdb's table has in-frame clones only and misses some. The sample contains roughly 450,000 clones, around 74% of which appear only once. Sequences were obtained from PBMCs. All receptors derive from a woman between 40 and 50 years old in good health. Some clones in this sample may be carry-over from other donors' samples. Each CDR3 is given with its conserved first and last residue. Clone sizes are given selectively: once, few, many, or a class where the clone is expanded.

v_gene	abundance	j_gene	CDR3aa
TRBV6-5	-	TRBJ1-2	CASSRGILNYGYTF
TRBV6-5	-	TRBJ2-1	CASSRFGGSGDEQFF
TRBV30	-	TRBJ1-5	CAWSPTTGARQPQHF
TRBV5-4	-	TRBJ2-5	CASSYSGRAETQYF
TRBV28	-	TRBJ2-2	CASKTENTGELFF
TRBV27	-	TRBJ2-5	CASSLSKGYQETQYF
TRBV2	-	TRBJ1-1	CASSGVAMNTEAFF
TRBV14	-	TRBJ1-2	CASSQETVAYPGYTF
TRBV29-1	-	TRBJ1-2	CSVVEGARRATF
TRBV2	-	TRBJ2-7	CASSDQTGGVGEQYF
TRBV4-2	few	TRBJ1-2	CASSHGLTGQIGYTF
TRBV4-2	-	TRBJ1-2	CASSQDSGTGYGYTF
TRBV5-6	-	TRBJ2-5	CASSWSDRRLGEQYF
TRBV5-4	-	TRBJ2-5	CASSFDRGQGETQYF
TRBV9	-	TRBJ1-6	CASSVGGFNSPLHF
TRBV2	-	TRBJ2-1	CASSGPGTVGLNAQFF
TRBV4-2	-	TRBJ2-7	CASSQESGRDYEQYF